These 13 T cell receptor beta chains share one sample of origin, sequenced in a study of T-cell memory formation after mild COVID-19. TCRdb independently ran MiXCR on the 5' RACE reads; one entry per CDR3 protein. The top ten clones hold 3.8% of a sample with under 200,000 distinct CDR3 sequences, around a tenth of them seen once. What was sequenced was PBMCs or a T cell subset sorted from them (not recorded which). The receptor set was obtained from a man aged 18 to 29 who had mild COVID-19 (a few samples of this study predate the infection). Cell type and time point are not known.

This clonotype came up many times. The chain combines TRBV7-9 with TRBJ1-1; unclear D gene. The CDR3 totals 14 residues. V was pared by 4 bases and J by 1 base, with 10 bases between. Per the germline V gene, CDR1 is SEHNR and CDR2 is FQNEAQ (reference sequence). The CDR3 DNA sequence: TGTGCCAGCAGCTGGTTGGGAACGAACACTGAAGCTTTCTTT. Translation: CASSWLGTNTEAFF.

This clonotype was counted only a few times. V usage is TRBV29-1 and J usage is TRBJ1-6; no clear D gene. This CDR3 region has 13 residues. Germline CDR1 reads SQVTM; CDR2 reads ANQGSEA. The V end lost 5 bases, the J end lost 5 bases, and 10 bases lay between the germline ends. The CDR3 bases are TGCAGCGTTATGGACGGAAATAATTCACCCCTCCACTTT. Protein sequence: CSVMDGNNSPLHF.

This clonotype was seen ten or more times. The chain has TRBV6-2 or TRBV6-3 and TRBJ1-1; D is possibly TRBD1 (5 bases). V lost 4 bases, J lost 5 bases, and 14 bases lay in between. CDR1 is MNHEY, CDR2 SVGEGT, per germline. The CDR3 extends over 14 amino acids. As DNA, the CDR3 is TGTGCCAGCAGTTTTCCAGGGTGGGAGACTGAAGCTTTCTTT. This sequence encodes CASSFPGWETEAFF.

In this sample, this clonotype turned up a few times. This sequence joins TRBV9 and TRBJ2-1; D gene uncertain. CDR3 length: 15 residues. Between the trimmed V and J ends, which lost 0 bases and 4 bases, there was a span of 11 bases. Germline V gives CDR1 SGDLS, CDR2 YYNGEE. Here the CDR3 DNA reads TGTGCCAGCAGCGTAGTTTCCGGCCCTTACAATGAGCAGTTCTTC. It is translated as CASSVVSGPYNEQFF.

This sequence joins TRBV12-3 or TRBV12-4 and TRBJ1-1; D is unresolved. Trimming stripped 2 bases from V and 4 bases from J, with 8 bases between. CDR3 length equals 13 residues. The DNA of the CDR3 is TGTGCCAGCAGTTTATTATATCGCACTGAAGCTTTCTTT. Its translation: CASSLLYRTEAFF.

This clonotype has only a few counts. The chain recombines TRBV30 with TRBJ1-1, with D unclear. Trimming shortened V by 0 bases and J by 3 bases, and 11 bases separated the two germline ends. The CDR3 covers 14 residues. CDR1 GTSNPN and CDR2 SVGIG come from the germline V gene (reference sequence). CDR3 amino acids: CAWSVHLRDTEAFF. The CDR3 DNA sequence: TGTGCCTGGAGTGTACACCTGCGGGACACTGAAGCTTTCTTT.

This clonotype was counted only a few times. The CDR3 DNA reads TGTGCCAGCTTAGACGGCTACCGCTACGAGCAGTACGTC. Translation: CASLDGYRYEQYV. The chain recombines TRBV6-1 with TRBJ2-7, with no clear D. Germline lookup yields CDR1 MNHNS and CDR2 SASEGT. This CDR3 contains 13 residues. With 8 bases removed from V and 3 bases from J, the gap between germline ends came to 14 bases.

This clonotype was counted a single time. The chain uses TRBV20-1 and TRBJ2-1; D call uncertain. The V gene lost 1 base and the J gene lost 0 bases, with 7 bases spanning the gap. The germline CDR1 and CDR2 sequences are DFQATT and SNEGSKA (reference sequence). The CDR3 has 14 residues. CDR3 protein: CSARGYSSYNEQFF. CDR3 nucleotide sequence: TGCAGTGCTAGAGGGTACAGCTCCTACAATGAGCAGTTCTTC.

This clonotype was counted a few times. The CDR3 DNA follows: TGTGCCAGCGGTGAAGAGGGGGAGGCGTACTATGGCTACACCTTC. It encodes CASGEEGEAYYGYTF. The chain uses TRBV7-9 and TRBJ1-2, with D possibly being TRBD1 (6 bases). The CDR3 length is 15 residues. CDR1 is SEHNR, CDR2 FQNEAQ, per germline (reference sequence). The V and J ends lost 8 bases and 3 bases respectively, with 19 bases between them.

The rearrangement links TRBV4-2 to TRBJ2-1, with D possibly called TRBD1 or TRBD2 (5 bases each). This CDR3 is built from 13 residues. V gave up 3 bases and J gave up 10 bases, with 13 bases separating them. Germline CDR1 reads LGHNA; CDR2 reads YNFKEQ. The DNA of the CDR3 is TGTGCCAGCAGCCAGAGGGACGGGCGGGAGCAGTTCTTC. Translated: CASSQRDGREQFF.

This clonotype was detected a few times. V usage is TRBV3-1 and J usage is TRBJ2-2; 8 bases align to TRBD2. The germline V gene encodes CDR1 LGHDT and CDR2 YNNKEL (reference sequence). The J segment lost 6 bases and the V segment lost 3 bases, leaving 3 bases of the junction unmatched. The CDR3 extends over 14 amino acids. As DNA, the CDR3 is TGTGCCAGCAGCCACGTCGGGGGGGCCGGGGAGCTGTTTTTT. It specifies CASSHVGGAGELFF.

This clonotype showed up just a few times. The J gene is TRBJ2-5, the V gene TRBV20-1, with D possibly TRBD2 on 5 matching bases. Germline CDR1 DFQATT, CDR2 SNEGSKA (reference sequence). This CDR3 comprises 13 residues. The V end was cut by 0 bases, the J end by 5 bases, with 10 bases between. CDR3 nucleotide sequence: TGCAGTGCTAGAGAGGGAGCCAAGGAGACCCAGTACTTC. It codes for CSAREGAKETQYF.

The sample holds a few counts of this clonotype. The chain employs TRBV20-1 and TRBJ2-3, with 8 bases aligning to TRBD2. The CDR3 is made up of 16 amino acids. Germline V CDR1 and CDR2: DFQATT, SNEGSKA (reference sequence). V trimming: 0 bases; J trimming: 4 bases; junction bases outside the gene matches: 9. CDR3 coding DNA: TGCAGTGCTAGAGACGCGAACCGGGGGGGGTCAGATACGCAGTATTTT. Translated, it gives CSARDANRGGSDTQYF.